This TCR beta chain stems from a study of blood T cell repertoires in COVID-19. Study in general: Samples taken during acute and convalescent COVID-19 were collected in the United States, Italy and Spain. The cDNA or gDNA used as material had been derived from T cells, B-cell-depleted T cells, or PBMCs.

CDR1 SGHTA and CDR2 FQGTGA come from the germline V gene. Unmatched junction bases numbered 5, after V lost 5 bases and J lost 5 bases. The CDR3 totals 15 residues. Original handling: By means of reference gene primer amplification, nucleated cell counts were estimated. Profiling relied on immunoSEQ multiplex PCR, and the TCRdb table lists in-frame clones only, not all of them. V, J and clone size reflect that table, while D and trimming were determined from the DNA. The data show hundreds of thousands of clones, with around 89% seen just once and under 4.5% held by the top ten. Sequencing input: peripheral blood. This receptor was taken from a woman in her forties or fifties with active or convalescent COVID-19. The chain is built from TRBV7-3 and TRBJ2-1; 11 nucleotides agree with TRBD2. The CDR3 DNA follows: TGTGCCAGCAGCCGACTAGCGGGAATAAACAATGAGCAGTTCTTC. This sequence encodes CASSRLAGINNEQFF.